This TCR beta chain was obtained from a study of cytomegalovirus exposure and HLA in healthy donors. Study-level findings and limits: An analysis done earlier found most TCR beta V segments productive about 90% or about 30% of the time. CMV serostatus stood as the only immune exposure information on hand.

With respect to this clone: Its target is not known.

The CDR3 totals 14 residues. In germline, CDR1 is MNHNS, CDR2 SASEGT. V was clipped by 10 bases and J by 2 bases; unmatched bases: 8. Vbeta (60) and Jbeta (13) primers were used in the PCR. Clones were sequenced by immunoSEQ multiplex PCR, and TCRdb holds only the in-frame ones, with some missing. The sample holds 100,000 or so clones, 76% seen once. The chain employs TRBV6-1 and TRBJ1-3, with 7 bases that match TRBD1. Sequencing was done on a sample of PBMCs. The source of this sequence is a man aged 35-49 years in good health and CMV-seropositive. CDR3 DNA: TGTGCCACCAGGGACAGTTCAACTGGAAACACCATATATTTT. Its protein product is CATRDSSTGNTIYF.